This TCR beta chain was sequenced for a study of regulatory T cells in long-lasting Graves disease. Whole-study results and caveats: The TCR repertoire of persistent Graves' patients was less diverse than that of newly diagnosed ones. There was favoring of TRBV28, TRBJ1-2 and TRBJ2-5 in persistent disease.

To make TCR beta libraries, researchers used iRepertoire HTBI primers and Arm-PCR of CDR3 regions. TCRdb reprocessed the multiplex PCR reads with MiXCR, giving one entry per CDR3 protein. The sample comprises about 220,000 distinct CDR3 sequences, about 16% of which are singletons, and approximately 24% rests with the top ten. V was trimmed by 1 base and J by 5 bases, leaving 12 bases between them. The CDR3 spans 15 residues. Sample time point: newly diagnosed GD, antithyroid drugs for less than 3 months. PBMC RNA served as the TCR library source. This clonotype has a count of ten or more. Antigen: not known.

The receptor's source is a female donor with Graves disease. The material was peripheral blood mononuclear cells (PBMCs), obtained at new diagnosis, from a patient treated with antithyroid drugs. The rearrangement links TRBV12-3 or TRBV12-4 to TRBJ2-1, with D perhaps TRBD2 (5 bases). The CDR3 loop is CASSLELGSDNEQFF. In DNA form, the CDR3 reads TGTGCCAGCAGTTTAGAACTAGGGAGTGACAATGAGCAGTTCTTC.